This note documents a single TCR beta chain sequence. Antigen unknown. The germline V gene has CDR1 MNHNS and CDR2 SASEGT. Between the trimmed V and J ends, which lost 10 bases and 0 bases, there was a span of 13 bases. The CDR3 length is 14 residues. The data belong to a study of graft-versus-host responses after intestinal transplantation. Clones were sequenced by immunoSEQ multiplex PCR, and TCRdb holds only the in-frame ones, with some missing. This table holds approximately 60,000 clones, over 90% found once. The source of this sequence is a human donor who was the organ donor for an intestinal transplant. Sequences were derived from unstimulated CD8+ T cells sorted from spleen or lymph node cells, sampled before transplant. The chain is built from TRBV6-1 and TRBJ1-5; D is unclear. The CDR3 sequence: CANPRNYSNQPQHF. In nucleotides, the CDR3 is TGTGCCAACCCCCGGAACTATAGCAATCAGCCCCAGCATTTT.